This T cell receptor beta chain came from a study of cytomegalovirus exposure and HLA in healthy donors. Germline CDR1 reads SNHLY; CDR2 reads FYNNEI. Deletions cut 7 bases from V and 0 bases from J, with 10 bases between. This CDR3 comprises 14 residues. Both 60 Vbeta primers and 13 Jbeta primers went into the PCR. Using immunoSEQ multiplex PCR, the repertoire was profiled, and TCRdb retains in-frame clones only, with some absent. The sample has about 130,000 clones, about 79% seen once; the top ten hold roughly 3.5%. Study-level results: Reports state that TCR beta sequences accurately predicted most subjects' HLA-A and HLA-B alleles.

With respect to this clone: What it binds is unknown.

The chain recombines TRBV2 with TRBJ2-4; no clear D gene. The TCR sequence derives from a woman aged 45-59 years in good health and CMV-seronegative. Input material: PBMCs. The CDR3 here is CASKSVVAKNIQYF. CDR3 bases: TGTGCCAGCAAGAGCGTCGTAGCCAAAAACATTCAGTACTTC. Combining the CDR3 with reference TRBV2 and TRBJ2-4 gives the whole variable domain EPEVTQTPSHQVTQMGQEVILRCVPISNHLYFYWYRQILGQKVEFLVSFYNNEISEKSEIFDDQFSVERPDGSNFTLKIRSTKLEDSAMYFCASKSVVAKNIQYFGAGTRLSVL.